This T cell receptor beta chain was sequenced in a study of CD8+ T cells in alopecia areata. Study-level background: Treatment with tofacitinib (6 to 18 months) was followed by 6 months off drug.

Both peripheral blood and punch biopsies of lesional scalp skin were obtained from patients who had alopecia areata. Sorting from PBMCs produced CD4+ and CD8+ T cells. The CDR3 has 15 residues. The ends were cut back, 6 bases at V and 4 bases at J, with 19 bases in the middle. Germline V gives CDR1 MDHEN, CDR2 SYDVKM. Extraction and reverse transcription of RNA yielded cDNA as the sequencing template. Profiled with immunoSEQ multiplex PCR; TCRdb holds only in-frame clones, not every one. The sample records tens of thousands of clones, roughly 57% being singletons. This TCR derives from a human donor with alopecia areata. The chain carries TRBV28 and TRBJ2-7; D perhaps matches TRBD2 (5 bases). The starting material was CD8+ T cells sorted from blood, obtained at week 0. The CDR3 region has the DNA TGTGCCAGCAGGGCCTGGGAGAGAAGAGTATACGAGCAGTACTTC. It specifies CASRAWERRVYEQYF. Variable domain in full (rest from reference TRBV28 and TRBJ2-7): DVKVTQSSRYLVKRTGEKVFLECVQDMDHENMFWYRQDPGLGLRLIYFSYDVKMKEKGDIPEGYSVSREKKERFSLILESASTNQTSMYLCASRAWERRVYEQYFGPGTRLTVT.